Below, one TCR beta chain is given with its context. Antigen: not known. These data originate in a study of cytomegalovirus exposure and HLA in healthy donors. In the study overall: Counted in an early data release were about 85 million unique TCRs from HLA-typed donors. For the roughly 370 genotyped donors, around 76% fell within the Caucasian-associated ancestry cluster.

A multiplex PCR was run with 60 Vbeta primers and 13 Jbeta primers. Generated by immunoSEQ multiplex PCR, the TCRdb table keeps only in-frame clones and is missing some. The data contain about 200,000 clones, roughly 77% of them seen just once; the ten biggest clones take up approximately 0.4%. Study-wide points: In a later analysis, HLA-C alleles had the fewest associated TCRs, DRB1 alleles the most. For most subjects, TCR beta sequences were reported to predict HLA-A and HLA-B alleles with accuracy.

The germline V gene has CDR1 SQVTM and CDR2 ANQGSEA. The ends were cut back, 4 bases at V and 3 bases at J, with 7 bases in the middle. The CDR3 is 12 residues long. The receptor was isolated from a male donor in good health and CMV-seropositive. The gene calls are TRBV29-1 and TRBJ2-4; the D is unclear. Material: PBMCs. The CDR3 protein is CSVGQNKNIQYF. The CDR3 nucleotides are TGCAGCGTTGGTCAGAACAAAAACATTCAGTACTTC.